This T cell receptor beta chain comes out of a study of control samples from healthy donors and cancer patients. The protocol was immunoSEQ multiplex PCR, while the TCRdb copy is restricted to in-frame clones and leaves out a portion. The table records roughly 120,000 clones, about 89% of them present only once. The sequencing sample was made of blood. This receptor was taken from a woman aged 18-30 years in good health.

CDR3: CASSPGLAGVGLYF. DNA for the CDR3: TGTGCCAGCAGTCCGGGACTAGCGGGGGTTGGACTGTACTTC. The J gene is TRBJ2-7, the V gene TRBV28; 14 bases align to TRBD2. V gave up 5 bases and J gave up 12 bases; unmatched junction bases: 9. CDR1 MDHEN and CDR2 SYDVKM come from the germline V gene. The CDR3 covers 14 residues.